This record looks at one T cell receptor beta chain sequence and its context. The CDR3 extends over 13 amino acids. Trimming shortened V by 3 bases and J by 8 bases, and 11 bases separated the two germline ends. The sample comes from a study of blood T cell repertoires in COVID-19. Overall study: From T cells, B-cell-depleted T cells, or PBMCs came the material, which was cDNA or gDNA.

Assay: immunoSEQ multiplex PCR; the TCRdb copy retains only in-frame clones and omits some. The table has approximately 150,000 clones, around 84% seen once. J is TRBJ2-4 and V is TRBV12-3 or TRBV12-4; maybe TRBD1 (5 bases). Sequenced material: peripheral blood. This clonotype was obtained from a human donor in a cohort sampled during active COVID-19. CDR3 nucleotide sequence: TGTGCCAGCAGTTTTGGTCAGGGCCACATTCAGTACTTC. Its protein product is CASSFGQGHIQYF.